The subject of this entry is one T cell receptor (beta chain). This specimen comes from a study of control samples from healthy donors and cancer patients. Data came from immunoSEQ multiplex PCR; TCRdb stores just in-frame clones and leaves some out. The sample contains approximately 150,000 clones, about nine tenths of which appear only once. This CDR3 has 17 amino acids. Between the trimmed V and J ends, which lost 0 bases and 0 bases, there was a span of 14 bases. The germline CDR1 and CDR2 sequences are ENHRY and SYGVKD. The sample taken for sequencing was blood. The chain couples TRBV10-3 to TRBJ1-1, with D tentatively TRBD1 (6 bases). This TCR derives from a man younger than 40 in good health. CDR3 residues: CAISESWGRGLNTEAFF. The DNA of the CDR3 is TGTGCCATCAGTGAGTCGTGGGGGCGCGGGCTGAACACTGAAGCTTTCTTT.